This T cell receptor beta chain derives from a study of Graves' ophthalmopathy and Graves' hyperthyroidism. Study information: Investigators collected peripheral blood at initial diagnosis, before any treatment was given.

Overall study findings and caveats: Blood also carried most expanded thyroid clonotypes exceeding 0.001 frequency.

RNA transcripts were the template, and TCR beta CDR3 regions were amplified from them. Second-round multiplex PCR followed a first-round RT-PCR using HTBI primers. One entry per CDR3 protein, called by TCRdb with MiXCR from the multiplex PCR reads. The data contain 200,000 to 250,000 distinct CDR3 sequences, 25% to 35% of them singletons. Uncontrolled infections, other autoimmune diseases, pregnancy or lactation barred patients from enrollment. Comment on this clonotype: Its target is unknown.

The CDR3 runs to 16 residues. Germline CDR1 MNHEY, CDR2 SVGEGT. Trimming pared 2 bases from V and 5 bases from J, leaving 16 bases between. Sample: peripheral blood. The chain recombines TRBV6-2 or TRBV6-3 with TRBJ1-5; D is unclear. The TCR sequence derives from a man aged 45-60 years with Graves' ophthalmopathy. The CDR3 here is CASSYPDGRTHQPQHF. DNA for the CDR3: TGTGCCAGCAGTTACCCGGACGGGCGAACCCATCAGCCCCAGCATTTT.